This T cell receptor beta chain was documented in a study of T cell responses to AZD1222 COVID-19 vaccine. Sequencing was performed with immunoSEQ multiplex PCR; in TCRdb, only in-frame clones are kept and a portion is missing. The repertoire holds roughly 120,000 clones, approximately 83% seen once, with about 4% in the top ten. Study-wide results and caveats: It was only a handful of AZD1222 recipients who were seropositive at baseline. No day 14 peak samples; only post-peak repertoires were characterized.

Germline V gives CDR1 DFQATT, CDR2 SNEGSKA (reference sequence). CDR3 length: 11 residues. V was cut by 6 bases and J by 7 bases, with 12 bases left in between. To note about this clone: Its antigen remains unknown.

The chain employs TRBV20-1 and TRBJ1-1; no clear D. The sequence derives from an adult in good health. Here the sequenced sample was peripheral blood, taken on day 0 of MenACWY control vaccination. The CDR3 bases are TGCAGTGCACATGCCCATGTTGAAGCTTTCTTT. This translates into CSAHAHVEAFF.